The 2 T cell receptor beta chains below come from one sample, sequenced in a study of neurological immune-mediated disorders. TCRdb used MiXCR to reprocess the 5' RACE reads, holding one entry per CDR3 protein. The table has tens of thousands of distinct CDR3 sequences, about 14% seen once; the top ten hold over 10%. Described time point: longitudinal time-point 3. Material for sequencing was PBMCs. All receptors come from a man between 25 and 39 years old in good health.

A note on this clonotype: An end of the junction does not agree with germline; a read error may underlie this. V and J are TRBV3-1 and TRBJ2-7; D uncertain. The CDR3 sequence is 17 residues long. Germline V lookup: CDR1 LGHDT, CDR2 YNNKEL (reference sequence). This chain's CDR3 is CAISDSEGGGKPYEQYF. For the CDR3, the DNA is TGTGCCATCAGCGATTCGGAAGGTGGCGGTAAACCCTACGAGCAGTACTTC.

This clonotype was seen repeatedly, ten times or more. The chain is built from TRBV6-6 and TRBJ1-5; tentatively, D is TRBD1 (6 bases). V dropped 3 bases and J dropped 6 bases, with 12 bases sitting between them. Germline CDR1 and CDR2: MNHNY and SVGAGI (reference sequence). The CDR3 consists of 14 residues. This chain's CDR3 is CASSYVGRGQPQHF. The CDR3 nucleotides read TGTGCCAGCAGTTATGTGGGCAGGGGTCAGCCCCAGCATTTT.